Below, 14 T cell receptor beta chains from the same sample are listed, as sequenced in a study of blood T cell repertoires in COVID-19. Some clones are missing from TCRdb's copy, which holds only in-frame ones; the method was immunoSEQ multiplex PCR. The sample carries 30,000 or so clones, approximately 67% recorded once. Specimen: peripheral blood. Every receptor here comes from a human donor in a cohort sampled during active COVID-19.

The V gene is TRBV7-9, the J gene TRBJ2-7; 9 nucleotides match TRBD2. V dropped 5 bases and J dropped 3; count of bases not matched to a gene: 5. This CDR3 comprises 14 residues. Germline V gene sequence: CDR1 SEHNR, CDR2 FQNEAQ (reference sequence). The CDR3 DNA reads as TGTGCCAGCAGCGGTAGCGGGAGAGGCTACGAGCAGTACTTC. This codes for CASSGSGRGYEQYF.

The table lists this clone with many counts. V usage is TRBV14 and J usage is TRBJ2-1; a weak D match, TRBD2 (5 bases). The length of the CDR3 is 14 residues. V lost 0 bases to trimming and J lost 8 bases, with 11 bases between them. CDR1 and CDR2 (germline): SGHDN, FVKESK. CDR3 sequence: CASSQDLASYEQFF. As DNA, the CDR3 is TGTGCCAGCAGCCAAGATCTTGCTAGCTATGAGCAGTTCTTC.

This clone was observed a single time. The chain links TRBV6-1 to TRBJ2-2; D perhaps matches TRBD1 (6 bases). Germline V gene data show CDR1 as MNHNS and CDR2 as SASEGT. Trimming shortened V by 2 bases and J by 0 bases, and 7 bases separated the two germline ends. The length of the CDR3 is 15 residues. This CDR3 reads CASSEYRANTGELFF. The CDR3 region has the DNA TGTGCCAGCAGTGAATACAGGGCGAACACCGGGGAGCTGTTTTTT.

The CDR3 loop is CASSQRPGDSYEQYF. CDR3 nucleotide sequence: TGTGCCAGCTCACAACGTCCGGGTGACTCCTACGAGCAGTACTTC. The chain has TRBV6-5 and TRBJ2-7; D not resolved. The ends were cut back, 8 bases at V and 0 bases at J, with 17 bases in the middle. The CDR3 has 15 residues. Germline values: CDR1 MNHEY, CDR2 SVGAGI.

This rearrangement joins TRBV3-1 (or the pseudogene TRBV3-2) to TRBJ1-1; a possible D gene is TRBD1 (5 bases). The germline gives CDR1 LGHDT, CDR2 YNNKEL (reference sequence). The CDR3 has 13 residues. Trimming pared 6 bases from V and 5 bases from J, leaving 13 bases between. CDR3 bases: TGTGCCAGCAGTTCGGGGGGTAGGACTGAAGCTTTCTTT. It is translated as CASSSGGRTEAFF.

The chain couples TRBV7-9 to TRBJ2-7, with D unclear. Trimming took off 2 bases at V and 4 bases at J, with 9 bases between the two ends. CDR1 is SEHNR and CDR2 is FQNEAQ in the germline V gene (reference sequence). The CDR3 contains 13 residues. DNA for the CDR3: TGTGCCAGCAGCTTAACAGTCCGGTACGAGCAGTACTTC. It yields the protein CASSLTVRYEQYF.

The chain couples TRBV9 to TRBJ2-2, with D possibly being TRBD1 (6 bases). In germline, CDR1 is SGDLS, CDR2 YYNGEE. V was shortened by 2 bases and J by 4 bases, with 12 bases between the two germline ends. There are 15 residues in the CDR3. The CDR3 DNA is TGTGCCAGCAGCGTTCACAGGGTGGGCACCGGGGAGCTGTTTTTT. This gives the protein CASSVHRVGTGELFF.

The chain is built from TRBV5-5 and TRBJ1-1; TRBD1 matches 8 bases. The CDR3 extends over 16 amino acids. With V trimmed by 3 bases and J by 3 bases, 10 bases remained unmatched. The germline CDR1 and CDR2 sequences are SGHKS and YYEKEE (reference sequence). CDR3 nucleotides: TGTGCCAGCAGCTACTGGACAGGGAGGTACTACACTGAAGCTTTCTTT. Its translation is CASSYWTGRYYTEAFF.

This clone was counted only a few times. This chain connects TRBV6-5 to TRBJ1-2; TRBD1 might be the D (5 bases). The CDR3 contains 15 residues. V gave up 0 bases and J gave up 6 bases, with 14 bases separating them. Per germline, CDR1 MNHEY and CDR2 SVGAGI. The CDR3 loop reads CASSYSRGLGDGYTF. The DNA of the CDR3 is TGTGCCAGCAGTTACTCAAGGGGTTTAGGGGATGGCTACACCTTC.

V is TRBV7-2 and J is TRBJ2-3, with 8 positions matching TRBD2. V trimming: 5 bases; J trimming: 6 bases; junction bases outside the gene matches: 10. The CDR3 has 15 amino acids. CDR1 and CDR2 from the germline V gene are SGHTA and FQGNSA. The CDR3 is CASSPLGGGGDTQYF. The CDR3 DNA follows: TGTGCCAGCAGCCCCCTCGGGGGGGGCGGGGATACGCAGTATTTT.

The V gene is TRBV5-1, the J gene TRBJ2-1; 10 bases fit TRBD1. Per the germline V gene, CDR1 is SGHRS and CDR2 is YFSETQ. The length of the CDR3 is 15 residues. With 0 bases clipped from V and 9 bases from J, the junction kept 6 bases outside the gene matches. The CDR3 here is CASSLEGQGRGEQFF. CDR3 bases: TGCGCCAGCAGCTTGGAGGGACAGGGGCGAGGTGAGCAGTTCTTC.

Written as DNA, the CDR3 is TGCACCAGCACATCGACTAGCGGGTATCAAGAGACCCAGTACTTC. This sequence encodes CTSTSTSGYQETQYF. The rearrangement links TRBV1 to TRBJ2-5; TRBD2, the D gene given by the table, was not confirmed from the DNA. TRBV1 is designated a pseudogene. CDR3 length equals 15 residues.

The chain employs TRBV12-2 and TRBJ2-1; the D segment call TRBD1 is taken from the table without a DNA check. TRBV12-2 is termed a pseudogene. The CDR3 spans 18 residues. The DNA of the CDR3 is TGTGCAAGTCGCCCTGTCCCGATAGGGGACAGACATGGTCATGAGCAGTTCTTC. Protein product: CASRPVPIGDRHGHEQFF.

This clone was observed a handful of times. V gene TRBV28 combines with J gene TRBJ2-1, with TRBD1 as a possible D gene (5 bases). This CDR3 is built from 16 residues. Germline V gene lookup returns CDR1 MDHEN and CDR2 SYDVKM. Trimming removed 5 bases at V and 5 bases at J, with 19 bases between. The CDR3 DNA is TGTGCCAGCAGTCGCCCCGTAGGGGTGGGGAACAATGAGCAGTTCTTC. The encoded protein is CASSRPVGVGNNEQFF.